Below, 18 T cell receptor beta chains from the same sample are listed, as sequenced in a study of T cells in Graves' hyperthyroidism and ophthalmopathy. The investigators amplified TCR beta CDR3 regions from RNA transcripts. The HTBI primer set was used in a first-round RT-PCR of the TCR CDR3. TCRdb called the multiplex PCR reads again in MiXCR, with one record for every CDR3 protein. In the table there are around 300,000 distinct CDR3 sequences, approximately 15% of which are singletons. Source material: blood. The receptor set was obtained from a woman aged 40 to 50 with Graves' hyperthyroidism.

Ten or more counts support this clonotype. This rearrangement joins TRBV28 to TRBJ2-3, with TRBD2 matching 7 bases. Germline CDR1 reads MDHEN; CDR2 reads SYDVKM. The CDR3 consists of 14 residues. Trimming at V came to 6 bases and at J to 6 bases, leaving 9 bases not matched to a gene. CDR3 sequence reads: CASRRGGELDTQYF. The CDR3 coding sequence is TGTGCCAGCAGGCGGGGAGGGGAGTTGGATACGCAGTATTTT. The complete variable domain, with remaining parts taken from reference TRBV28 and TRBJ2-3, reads DVKVTQSSRYLVKRTGEKVFLECVQDMDHENMFWYRQDPGLGLRLIYFSYDVKMKEKGDIPEGYSVSREKKERFSLILESASTNQTSMYLCASRRGGELDTQYFGPGTRLTVL.

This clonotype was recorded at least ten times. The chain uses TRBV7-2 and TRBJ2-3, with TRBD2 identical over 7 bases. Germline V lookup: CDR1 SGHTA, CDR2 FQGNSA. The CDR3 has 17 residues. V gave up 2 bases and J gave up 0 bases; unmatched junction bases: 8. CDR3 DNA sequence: TGTGCCAGCAGCTTAAGAGCGGGAACGTCTAGCACAGATACGCAGTATTTT. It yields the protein CASSLRAGTSSTDTQYF.

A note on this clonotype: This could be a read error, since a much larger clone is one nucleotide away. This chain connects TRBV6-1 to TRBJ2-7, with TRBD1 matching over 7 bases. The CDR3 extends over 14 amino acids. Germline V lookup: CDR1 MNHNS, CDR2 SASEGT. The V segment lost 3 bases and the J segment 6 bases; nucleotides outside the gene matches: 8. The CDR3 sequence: CASSESRQGREQYF. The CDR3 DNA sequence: TGTGCCAGCAGTGAGTCGAGACAGGGACGCGAGCAGTACTTC.

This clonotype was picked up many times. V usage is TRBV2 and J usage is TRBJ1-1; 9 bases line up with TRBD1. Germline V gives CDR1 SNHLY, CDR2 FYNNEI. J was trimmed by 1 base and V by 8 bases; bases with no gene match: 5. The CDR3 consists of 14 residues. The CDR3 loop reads CASGRQGGNTEAFF. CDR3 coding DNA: TGTGCCAGCGGTCGACAGGGGGGGAACACTGAAGCTTTCTTT.

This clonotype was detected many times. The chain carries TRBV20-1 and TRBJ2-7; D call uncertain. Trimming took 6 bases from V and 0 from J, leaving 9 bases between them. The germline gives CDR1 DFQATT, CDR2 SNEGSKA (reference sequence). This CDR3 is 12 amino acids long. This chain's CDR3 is CSAHLSSYEQYF. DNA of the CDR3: TGCAGTGCCCATCTGAGCTCCTACGAGCAGTACTTC.

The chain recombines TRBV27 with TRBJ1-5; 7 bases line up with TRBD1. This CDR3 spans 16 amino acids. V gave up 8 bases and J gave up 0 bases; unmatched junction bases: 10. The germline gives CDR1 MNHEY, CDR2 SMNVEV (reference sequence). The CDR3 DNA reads TGTGCCAGCGGCCGAACCGGGACAGATAGCAATCAGCCCCAGCATTTT. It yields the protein CASGRTGTDSNQPQHF.

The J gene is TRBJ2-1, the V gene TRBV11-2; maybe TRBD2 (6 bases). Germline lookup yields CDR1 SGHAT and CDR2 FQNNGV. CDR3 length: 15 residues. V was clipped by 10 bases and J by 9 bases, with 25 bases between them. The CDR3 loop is CANTPDAGGVGEQFF. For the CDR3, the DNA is TGTGCCAACACCCCCGACGCCGGGGGAGTCGGTGAGCAGTTCTTC.

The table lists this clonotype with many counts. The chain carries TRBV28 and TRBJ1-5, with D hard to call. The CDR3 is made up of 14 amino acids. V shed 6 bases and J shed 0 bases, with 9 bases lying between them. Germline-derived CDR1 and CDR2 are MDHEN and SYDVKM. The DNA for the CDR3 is TGTGCCAGCAGCCCCACAGATAGCAATCAGCCCCAGCATTTT. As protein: CASSPTDSNQPQHF.

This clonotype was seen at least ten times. The CDR3 loop reads CASSNTGVPEAFF. The CDR3 DNA reads TGTGCCAGCAGTAACACAGGGGTCCCTGAAGCTTTCTTT. The V call is TRBV12-3 or TRBV12-4, the J call TRBJ1-1, with TRBD1 matching over 7 bases. V lost 5 bases, J lost 6 bases, and 6 bases stayed unmatched. The CDR3 has 13 amino acids.

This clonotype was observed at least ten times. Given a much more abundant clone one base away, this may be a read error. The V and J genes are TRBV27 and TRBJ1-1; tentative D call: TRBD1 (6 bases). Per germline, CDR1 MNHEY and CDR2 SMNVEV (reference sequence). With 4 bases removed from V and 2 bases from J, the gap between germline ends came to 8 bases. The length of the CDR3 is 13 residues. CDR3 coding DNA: TGTGCCAGCAGTTCACAGGGAAACACTGAAGCTTTCTTT. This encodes CASSSQGNTEAFF.

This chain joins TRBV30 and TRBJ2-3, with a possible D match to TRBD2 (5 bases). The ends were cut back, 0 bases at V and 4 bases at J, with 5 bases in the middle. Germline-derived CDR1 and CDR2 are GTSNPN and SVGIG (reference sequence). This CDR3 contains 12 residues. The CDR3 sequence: CAWSVLADTQYF. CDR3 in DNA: TGTGCCTGGAGTGTACTAGCAGATACGCAGTATTTT.

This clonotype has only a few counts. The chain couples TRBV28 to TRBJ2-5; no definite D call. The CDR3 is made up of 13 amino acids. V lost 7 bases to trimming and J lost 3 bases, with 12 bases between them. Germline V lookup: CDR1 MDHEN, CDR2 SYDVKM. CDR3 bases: TGTGCCAGCACGCCCCGTGGGAAAGAGACCCAGTACTTC. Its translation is CASTPRGKETQYF. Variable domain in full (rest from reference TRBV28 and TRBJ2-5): DVKVTQSSRYLVKRTGEKVFLECVQDMDHENMFWYRQDPGLGLRLIYFSYDVKMKEKGDIPEGYSVSREKKERFSLILESASTNQTSMYLCASTPRGKETQYFGPGTRLLVL.

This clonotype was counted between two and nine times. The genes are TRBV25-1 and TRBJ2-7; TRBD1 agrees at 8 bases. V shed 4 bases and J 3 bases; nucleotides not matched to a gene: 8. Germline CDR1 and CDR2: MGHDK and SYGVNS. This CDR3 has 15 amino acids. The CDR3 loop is CASSVGAGGSYEQYF. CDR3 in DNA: TGTGCCAGCAGTGTTGGGGCAGGGGGCAGCTACGAGCAGTACTTC.

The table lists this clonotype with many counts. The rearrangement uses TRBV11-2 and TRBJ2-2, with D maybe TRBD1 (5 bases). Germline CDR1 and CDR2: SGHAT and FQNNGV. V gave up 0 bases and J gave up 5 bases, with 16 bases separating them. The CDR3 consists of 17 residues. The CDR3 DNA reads TGTGCCAGCAGCTTAGACCTGGCGACAGCTCCTACCGGGGAGCTGTTTTTT. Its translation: CASSLDLATAPTGELFF.

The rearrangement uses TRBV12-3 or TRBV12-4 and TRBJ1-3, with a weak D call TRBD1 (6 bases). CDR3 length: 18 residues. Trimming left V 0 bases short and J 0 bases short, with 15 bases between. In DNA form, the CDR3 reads TGTGCCAGCAGTTTAGCTAAACAGGGTTTCCTCTCTGGAAACACCATATATTTT. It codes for CASSLAKQGFLSGNTIYF.

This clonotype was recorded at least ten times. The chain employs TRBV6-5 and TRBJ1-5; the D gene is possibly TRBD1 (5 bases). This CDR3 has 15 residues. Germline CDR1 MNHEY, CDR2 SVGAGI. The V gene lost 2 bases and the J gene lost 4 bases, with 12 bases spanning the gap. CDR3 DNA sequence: TGTGCCAGCAGTTACCAAGGGGAAGGGAATCAGCCCCAGCATTTT. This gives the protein CASSYQGEGNQPQHF.

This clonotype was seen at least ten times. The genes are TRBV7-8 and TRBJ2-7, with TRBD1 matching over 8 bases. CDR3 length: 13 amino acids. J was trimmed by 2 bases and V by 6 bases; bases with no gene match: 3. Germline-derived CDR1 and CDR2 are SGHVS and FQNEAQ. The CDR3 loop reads CASSSGGPYEQYF. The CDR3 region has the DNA TGTGCCAGCAGTTCAGGGGGCCCCTACGAGCAGTACTTC.

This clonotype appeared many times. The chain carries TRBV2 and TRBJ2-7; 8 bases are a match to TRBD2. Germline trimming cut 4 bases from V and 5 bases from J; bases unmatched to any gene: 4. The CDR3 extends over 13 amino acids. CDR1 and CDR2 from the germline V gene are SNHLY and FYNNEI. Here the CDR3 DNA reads TGTGCCAGCAGTGGGGGACTAGTCCACGAGCAGTACTTC. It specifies CASSGGLVHEQYF.